These 22 T cell receptor beta chains were all obtained from the same sample, sequenced in a study of T cells after yellow fever vaccination. MiXCR, run by TCRdb on the 5' RACE reads, gives a single entry per CDR3 protein. The sample records 450,000 to 550,000 distinct CDR3 sequences, roughly a fifth being singletons. Material: PBMCs, obtained roughly 20 days after the first yellow fever vaccination. These TCRs come from a man in his late teens or twenties who received the YFV17D yellow fever vaccine.

This rearrangement joins TRBV7-9 to TRBJ1-1; D is perhaps TRBD1 (5 bases). The ends were cut back, 2 bases at V and 0 bases at J, with 16 bases in the middle. The germline gives CDR1 SEHNR, CDR2 FQNEAQ (reference sequence). This CDR3 contains 17 residues. The DNA of the CDR3 is TGTGCCAGCAGCTTAACGGCGACAGTACCAATGAACACTGAAGCTTTCTTT. Protein sequence: CASSLTATVPMNTEAFF.

The chain carries TRBV20-1 and TRBJ2-7; 11 positions match TRBD2. CDR3 length equals 16 residues. Trimming took 2 bases from V and 0 from J; bases not matched to a gene: 6. In germline, CDR1 is DFQATT, CDR2 SNEGSKA (reference sequence). Here the CDR3 DNA reads TGCAGTGCTAGACAACCCACTAGCGGGGGCTCCTACGAGCAGTACTTC. Its protein is CSARQPTSGGSYEQYF.

V gene TRBV6-5 combines with J gene TRBJ2-1; no clear D gene. From germline, CDR1 is MNHEY and CDR2 SVGAGI. This CDR3 is 14 amino acids long. V was pared by 3 bases and J by 8 bases, with 14 bases between. This CDR3 reads CASSYVTTRHEQFF. In DNA form, the CDR3 reads TGTGCCAGCAGTTATGTGACAACGCGGCATGAGCAGTTCTTC.

The chain uses TRBV4-1 and TRBJ2-3; TRBD1 aligns across 10 bases. The germline gives CDR1 MGHRA, CDR2 YSYEKL. The CDR3 is 15 residues long. V gave up 4 bases and J gave up 3 bases; unmatched junction bases: 4. The CDR3 coding sequence is TGCGCCAGCAGCCCAACGGGACAGGGGACAGATACGCAGTATTTT. Its protein is CASSPTGQGTDTQYF.

The chain links TRBV5-1 to TRBJ1-1; D not certain. Trimming removed 1 base at V and 3 bases at J, with 13 bases between. The V gene's germline CDR1 is SGHRS and CDR2 YFSETQ. The CDR3 runs 15 residues. CDR3 sequence reads: CASSLLWGGDTEAFF. CDR3 sequence (DNA): TGCGCCAGCAGCTTGTTGTGGGGTGGGGACACTGAAGCTTTCTTT.

This clonotype turned up a few times. The chain links TRBV7-2 to TRBJ2-1, with TRBD1 identical over 7 bases. V trimming: 4 bases; J trimming: 8 bases; junction bases outside the gene matches: 8. The CDR3 runs 14 residues. The V gene's germline CDR1 is SGHTA and CDR2 FQGNSA. The CDR3 region is CASSSHRGGDEQFF. DNA for the CDR3: TGTGCCAGCAGCTCCCACAGGGGTGGGGATGAGCAGTTCTTC.

The V gene is TRBV6-2 or TRBV6-3, the J gene TRBJ2-1, with D unclear. CDR1 and CDR2 from the germline V gene are MNHEY and SVGEGT. This CDR3 is built from 13 residues. V was clipped by 10 bases and J by 3 bases, with 13 bases between them. The CDR3 coding sequence is TGTGCCACCTCCAGATTTATCTACAATGAGCAGTTCTTC. Amino acids: CATSRFIYNEQFF.

The genes are TRBV19 and TRBJ2-2; the match to TRBD1 covers 9 bases. Germline V gene data show CDR1 as LNHDA and CDR2 as SQIVND (reference sequence). The CDR3 loop spans 14 amino acids. Trimming at V came to 4 bases and at J to 9 bases, leaving 6 bases not matched to a gene. The CDR3 nucleotides read TGTGCCAGTAGTACCAACAGGGGGCGGTGGGAGCTGTTTTTT. Its protein product is CASSTNRGRWELFF.

The chain uses TRBV13 and TRBJ2-1, with D perhaps matching TRBD1 or TRBD2 (5 bases each). This CDR3 comprises 15 residues. The V end was cut by 5 bases, the J end by 0 bases, with 11 bases between. Germline CDR1 is PRHDT and CDR2 is FYEKMQ (reference sequence). The CDR3: CASSVRGPSYNEQFF. The CDR3 DNA reads TGTGCCAGCAGCGTCCGGGGCCCCTCCTACAATGAGCAGTTCTTC.

Concerning this clonotype itself: One end of the junction varies from germline; a read error may be responsible. The rearrangement joins TRBV10-3 to TRBJ2-6, with 7 bases lining up with TRBD1. The germline V gene has CDR1 ENHRY and CDR2 SYGVKD. The length of the CDR3 is 16 residues. The CDR3 reads CAISGTGGAGADVLTF. CDR3 sequence (DNA): TGTGCCATCAGTGGGACAGGCGGAGCTGGGGCCGACGTCCTGACTTTC.

The rearrangement joins TRBV5-1 to TRBJ2-7; the D gene is possibly TRBD1 (6 bases). Trimming stripped 4 bases from V and 3 bases from J, with 14 bases between. The CDR3 sequence is 14 residues long. Germline CDR1 is SGHRS and CDR2 is YFSETQ. The CDR3 DNA reads TGCGCCAGCAGCCCCCTGGCGGACAGCTACGAGCAGTACTTC. The encoded protein is CASSPLADSYEQYF.

This clonotype was observed a handful of times. The genes are TRBV7-9 and TRBJ2-3; D is unclear. The CDR3 spans 15 residues. The V gene's germline CDR1 is SEHNR and CDR2 FQNEAQ (reference sequence). Trimming removed 10 bases at V and 2 bases at J, with 19 bases between. The DNA for the CDR3 is TGTGCCACGAACGACCTCCTAGACCTCACAGATACGCAGTATTTT. This gives the protein CATNDLLDLTDTQYF.

The V call is TRBV11-2, the J call TRBJ2-3, with D possibly matching TRBD1 (6 bases). Between the trimmed V and J ends, which lost 0 bases and 9 bases, there was a span of 13 bases. The CDR3 covers 14 residues. From germline, CDR1 is SGHAT and CDR2 FQNNGV. The CDR3 DNA reads as TGTGCCAGCAGCTTAGATCAGGGGCCCCAAACGCAGTATTTT. Its translation: CASSLDQGPQTQYF.

The chain has TRBV14 and TRBJ2-1, with D possibly TRBD1 on 5 matching bases. Trimming took off 4 bases at V and 10 bases at J, with 8 bases between the two ends. Germline V gene lookup returns CDR1 SGHDN and CDR2 FVKESK. This CDR3 region has 11 residues. The CDR3 nucleotides are TGTGCCAGCAGCCCCTACAGGGAGCAGTTCTTC. It encodes CASSPYREQFF.

The chain carries TRBV21-1 and TRBJ2-1. TRBV21-1 is a known pseudogene. The CDR3 has 14 residues. The CDR3 protein is CASSKHPSSNEQFF. CDR3 DNA: TGTGCCAGCAGCAAACACCCGAGCTCCAATGAGCAGTTCTTC.

The gene calls are TRBV7-2 and TRBJ2-3, with TRBD2 matching over 11 bases. Germline assignment: CDR1 SGHTA and CDR2 FQGNSA. The CDR3 extends over 16 amino acids. The trim removed 3 bases at V and 5 bases at J, leaving 7 bases unmatched. The CDR3: CASSFQVAGGQDTQYF. In DNA form, the CDR3 reads TGTGCCAGCAGCTTTCAGGTAGCGGGGGGGCAAGATACGCAGTATTTT.

The V and J genes are TRBV7-3 and TRBJ2-5; 7 nucleotides line up with TRBD1. Trimming took 5 bases from V and 2 from J; bases not matched to a gene: 17. Germline-derived CDR1 and CDR2 are SGHTA and FQGTGA. This CDR3 comprises 18 residues. CDR3 in amino acids: CASSLKDSNRGMQETQYF. CDR3 coding DNA: TGTGCCAGCAGCCTAAAGGACTCCAACAGGGGAATGCAAGAGACCCAGTACTTC.

This clonotype was counted between two and nine times. The V gene is TRBV4-1, the J gene TRBJ1-5; D remains ambiguous. Germline CDR1 and CDR2: MGHRA and YSYEKL. The V end was cut by 0 bases, the J end by 2 bases, with 14 bases between. This CDR3 spans 17 amino acids. CDR3: CASSQEGDGIGNQPQHF. CDR3 coding DNA: TGCGCCAGCAGCCAAGAGGGAGATGGTATCGGCAATCAGCCCCAGCATTTT.

This clonotype was recorded many times. The chain is built from TRBV5-1 and TRBJ1-3; unclear D gene. The CDR3 covers 14 residues. The V end was cut by 4 bases, the J end by 0 bases, with 8 bases between. Germline V gene lookup returns CDR1 SGHRS and CDR2 YFSETQ. For the CDR3, the DNA is TGCGCCAGCAGCCCCGAAAGCTCTGGAAACACCATATATTTT. Amino acid sequence: CASSPESSGNTIYF.

The chain is built from TRBV7-9 and TRBJ2-1; possible D gene TRBD2, 5 bases. This CDR3 is built from 12 residues. Per germline, CDR1 SEHNR and CDR2 FQNEAQ (reference sequence). Between the trimmed V and J ends, which lost 5 bases and 6 bases, there was a span of 8 bases. CDR3 bases: TGTGCCAGCAGCATCGGAGGCAATGAGCAGTTCTTC. Translation: CASSIGGNEQFF.

The rearrangement uses TRBV28 and TRBJ1-1; maybe TRBD1 (5 bases). The germline gives CDR1 MDHEN, CDR2 SYDVKM. V was clipped by 9 bases and J by 5 bases, with 16 bases between them. The CDR3 has 13 residues. The CDR3 DNA follows: TGTGCCAGTATCGGGGGAGGGAGGACTGAAGCTTTCTTT. Residues: CASIGGGRTEAFF. The variable domain in full, with the rest retrieved from reference TRBV28 and TRBJ1-1, is DVKVTQSSRYLVKRTGEKVFLECVQDMDHENMFWYRQDPGLGLRLIYFSYDVKMKEKGDIPEGYSVSREKKERFSLILESASTNQTSMYLCASIGGGRTEAFFGQGTRLTVV.

The sample holds a few counts of this clonotype. The chain combines TRBV20-1 with TRBJ1-3, with D uncertain. Germline CDR1 and CDR2: DFQATT and SNEGSKA (reference sequence). This CDR3 spans 15 amino acids. V lost 0 bases to trimming and J lost 0 bases, with 9 bases between them. CDR3 residues: CSARDRTSSGNTIYF. Written as DNA, the CDR3 is TGCAGTGCTAGAGATAGGACGAGCTCTGGAAACACCATATATTTT.